The entry below describes one T cell receptor beta chain. What it recognizes is unknown. It may be a read error: a sequence one base away is much more abundant. It is likely a read error, because the conserved phenylalanine at the end of the CDR3 is missing. This record comes from a study of regulatory T cells in long-lasting Graves disease. Study summary: Antithyroid drugs had been taken by newly diagnosed Graves' patients for under 3 months.

Study-wide points: Newly diagnosed patients shared about a thousand public clonotypes; persistent patients shared about 2,500.

Specified time point: newly diagnosed GD, antithyroid drugs for less than 3 months. Extracted PBMC RNA gave rise to the TCR library. The authors drew patients from an endocrinology department in Xi'an, China. For TCR beta, libraries came from iRepertoire HTBI primers and Arm-PCR of CDR3 regions. From the multiplex PCR reads, TCRdb called clonotypes with MiXCR, one entry per CDR3 protein. The sample holds about 310,000 distinct CDR3 sequences, 15% to 20% seen once. This CDR3 has 11 residues. V was shortened by 5 bases and J by 11 bases, with 10 bases between the two germline ends. The sequencing here drew on peripheral blood mononuclear cells (PBMCs), taken at new diagnosis, from a patient treated with antithyroid drugs. This chain joins TRBV12-3 or TRBV12-4 and TRBJ1-5; tentatively, D is TRBD1 (5 bases). The sequence came from a female donor with Graves disease. CDR3 sequence: CASSIKGTQHY. CDR3 DNA sequence: TGTGCCAGCAGTATAAAGGGGACCCAGCATTAT.